This T cell receptor beta chain was observed in a study of T-cell reconstitution after alpha-beta-depleted transplantation in children. Study-level results: In some patients, recipient T cells and intrathymic progenitors surviving conditioning explained high day-60 diversity. Reportedly, roughly two months post-transplant, alpha-beta T cells arose from several hundred expanded graft clones.

The V gene's germline CDR1 is DFQATT and CDR2 SNEGSKA (reference sequence). The CDR3 has 15 residues. V was cut by 7 bases and J by 0 bases, with 16 bases left in between. For this clonotype: The antigen remains undetermined.

Researchers prepared the TCRbeta library using unique molecular identifiers, the study reports. From the PCR reads, TCRdb called clonotypes with MiXCR, one entry per CDR3 protein. The sample holds around 960,000 distinct CDR3 sequences; less than 30% are singletons and the top ten take roughly 27%. The sample was PBMCs, mostly from graft donor cells, taken 360 days after TCRalphabeta/CD19-depleted stem cell transplant. The rearrangement uses TRBV20-1 and TRBJ2-1; D may be TRBD2 (7 bases). The clonotype was recovered from a boy less than two years old who had a stem cell transplant for SCID, so the T cells may come from the graft donor. CDR3 in amino acids: CSGRGGLLSYNEQFF. The CDR3 region has the DNA TGCAGTGGCCGCGGGGGCCTTCTCTCCTACAATGAGCAGTTCTTC.